This T cell receptor beta chain stems from a study of cytomegalovirus exposure and HLA in healthy donors. Study-wide context: Approximately 80 million unique TCRs from HLA-typed donors were held in an early data release.

The study ran its PCR with 60 Vbeta and 13 Jbeta primers. Produced via immunoSEQ multiplex PCR; TCRdb's table is partial and in-frame only. This repertoire shows 110,000 to 150,000 clones, about two thirds found once; its top ten account for about 4.5%. With 2 bases clipped from V and 4 bases from J, the junction kept 6 bases outside the gene matches. Germline-derived CDR1 and CDR2 are SGHTA and FQGTGA. The CDR3 loop spans 15 amino acids. This chain connects TRBV7-3 to TRBJ1-1; TRBD1 aligns across 8 bases. The source of this sequence is a man aged 55 to 70 in good health and CMV-seronegative. The specimen sequenced was PBMCs. In DNA form, the CDR3 reads TGTGCCAGCAGCTTAGCAGGGGGCGAGGGCACTGAAGCTTTCTTT. It encodes CASSLAGGEGTEAFF. Using reference TRBV7-3 and TRBJ1-1 for the parts outside the CDR3, the full variable domain is GAGVSQTPSNKVTEKGKYVELRCDPISGHTALYWYRQSLGQGPEFLIYFQGTGAADDSGLPNDRFFAVRPEGSVSTLKIQRTERGDSAVYLCASSLAGGEGTEAFFGQGTRLTVV.